The clone carrying this T cell receptor (beta chain) occurred a few times. These data come from a study of T-cell reconstitution after alpha-beta-depleted transplantation in children. The germline gives CDR1 SGDLS, CDR2 YYNGEE. V trimming: 4 bases; J trimming: 0 bases; junction bases outside the gene matches: 13. The CDR3 extends over 19 amino acids. Unique molecular identifiers tagged the TCRbeta library. Each CDR3 protein gets one entry after TCRdb re-called the PCR reads with MiXCR. The table includes 500,000 to 600,000 distinct CDR3 sequences, roughly a quarter detected once. Material: PBMCs, obtained before TCRalphabeta/CD19-depleted stem cell transplant. The TCR sequence derives from a boy under two years old with Wiskott-Aldrich syndrome, due to receive a stem cell transplant. This chain connects TRBV9 to TRBJ2-3; 11 positions agree with TRBD2. The CDR3 region is CASSILAGGMVGSTDTQYF. The CDR3 DNA sequence: TGTGCCAGCAGCATCCTAGCGGGAGGTATGGTCGGGAGCACAGATACGCAGTATTTT.